Below, 18 T cell receptor beta chains from the same sample are listed, as sequenced in a study of identical twins. One entry per CDR3 protein, called by TCRdb with MiXCR from the 5' RACE reads. The profile shows hundreds of thousands of distinct CDR3 sequences, 15% to 20% of them singletons. The same specimen was also included in a second study, on T cells expressing NK-cell markers.

The sequencing input was PBMCs. The receptors were sampled from a woman aged 18-29 years in good health.

This clonotype was picked up a small number of times. The chain carries TRBV20-1 and TRBJ2-4, with 9 positions matching TRBD1. V lost 5 bases to trimming and J lost 5 bases; unmatched junction nucleotides: 4. Germline V gene sequence: CDR1 DFQATT, CDR2 SNEGSKA (reference sequence). The CDR3 contains 13 residues. The CDR3 coding sequence is TGCAGTGCTTGGGGACAGGGCCAAAACATTCAGTACTTC. It encodes CSAWGQGQNIQYF.

The chain couples TRBV10-3 to TRBJ2-5, with D possibly TRBD2 on 6 matching bases. Germline assignment: CDR1 ENHRY and CDR2 SYGVKD. Trimming removed 8 bases from V and 4 bases from J, with 23 bases in between. The CDR3 covers 16 residues. CDR3 in amino acids: CAIGKQEGWYSETQYF. In DNA form, the CDR3 reads TGTGCCATCGGAAAACAGGAGGGGTGGTATTCAGAGACCCAGTACTTC.

The table lists this clonotype with a few counts. The chain links TRBV5-1 to TRBJ2-3; a possible D gene is TRBD2 (7 bases). The CDR3 totals 14 residues. Trimming shortened V by 4 bases and J by 2 bases, and 11 bases separated the two germline ends. Germline lookup yields CDR1 SGHRS and CDR2 YFSETQ. The CDR3: CASSAGGLTDTQYF. In nucleotides, the CDR3 is TGCGCCAGCAGCGCCGGGGGGCTCACAGATACGCAGTATTTT.

This clonotype was recorded at least ten times. The rearrangement links TRBV5-1 to TRBJ2-3, with D possibly being TRBD2 (5 bases). The CDR3 is 16 amino acids. CDR1 and CDR2 from the germline V gene are SGHRS and YFSETQ. The V end was cut by 0 bases, the J end by 1 base, with 12 bases between. The CDR3 here is CASSLARGRGTDTQYF. In nucleotides, the CDR3 is TGCGCCAGCAGCTTGGCCCGGGGTCGAGGCACAGATACGCAGTATTTT. Full variable domain (rest looked up from reference TRBV5-1 and TRBJ2-3): KAGVTQTPRYLIKTRGQQVTLSCSPISGHRSVSWYQQTPGQGLQFLFEYFSETQRNKGNFPGRFSGRQFSNSRSEMNVSTLELGDSALYLCASSLARGRGTDTQYFGPGTRLTVL.

V is TRBV11-2 and J is TRBJ2-5; 7 bases align to TRBD1. Germline V CDR1 and CDR2: SGHAT, FQNNGV. Germline trimming cut 8 bases from V and 5 bases from J; bases unmatched to any gene: 8. The CDR3 length is 13 residues. The CDR3 nucleotides read TGTGCCAGCGCTGACAGGGCCGGGGAGACCCAGTACTTC. Translated, it gives CASADRAGETQYF.

The gene calls are TRBV5-1 and TRBJ2-1; D is perhaps TRBD1 (6 bases). The length of the CDR3 is 15 residues. Germline CDR1 is SGHRS and CDR2 is YFSETQ. V lost 4 bases to trimming and J lost 4 bases, with 15 bases between them. CDR3 sequence (DNA): TGCGCCAGCAGCCTTACAAGGGGGATATACAATGAGCAGTTCTTC. Translating gives CASSLTRGIYNEQFF.

CDR3: CSASIGSGNEQFF. The CDR3, as DNA: TGCAGTGCTAGTATAGGTAGCGGCAATGAGCAGTTCTTC. The V gene is TRBV20-1, the J gene TRBJ2-1; a possible D gene is TRBD2 (6 bases). CDR1 DFQATT and CDR2 SNEGSKA come from the germline V gene (reference sequence). The CDR3 extends over 13 amino acids. V was clipped by 3 bases and J by 6 bases, with 12 bases between them.

The gene calls are TRBV12-3 or TRBV12-4 and TRBJ2-3; D is undetermined. The V and J ends lost 10 bases and 4 bases respectively, with 18 bases between them. The CDR3 sequence is 14 residues long. The CDR3 loop reads CAITPGPEPDTQYF. The CDR3 bases are TGTGCCATCACACCGGGCCCCGAGCCAGATACGCAGTATTTT.

The chain recombines TRBV9 with TRBJ2-1; tentatively, D is TRBD1 (5 bases). In germline, CDR1 is SGDLS, CDR2 YYNGEE. The CDR3 covers 15 residues. Trimming shortened V by 3 bases and J by 0 bases, and 10 bases separated the two germline ends. The CDR3 loop reads CASSGRVSSYNEQFF. The CDR3 DNA follows: TGTGCCAGCAGCGGCAGGGTTAGCTCCTACAATGAGCAGTTCTTC. Full variable domain (outside the CDR3, taken from reference TRBV9 and TRBJ2-1): DSGVTQTPKHLITATGQRVTLRCSPRSGDLSVYWYQQSLDQGLQFLIQYYNGEERAKGNILERFSAQQFPDLHSELNLSSLELGDSALYFCASSGRVSSYNEQFFGPGTRLTVL.

This clonotype was observed a handful of times. This rearrangement joins TRBV7-7 to TRBJ2-3; the match to TRBD1 covers 9 bases. Trimming took 5 bases from V and 6 from J; bases not matched to a gene: 6. The CDR3 spans 14 residues. CDR1 and CDR2 from the germline V gene are SSHAT and FNYEAQ (reference sequence). CDR3 sequence reads: CASSKTGGDDTQYF. The DNA for the CDR3 is TGTGCCAGCAGCAAGACAGGGGGGGATGATACGCAGTATTTT.

This chain uses TRBV12-3 or TRBV12-4 with TRBJ1-1; maybe TRBD1 (5 bases). V was pared by 4 bases and J by 1 base, with 13 bases between. This CDR3 is 15 amino acids long. CDR3 loop: CASSWEGPKNTEAFF. Written as DNA, the CDR3 is TGTGCCAGCAGTTGGGAGGGGCCCAAGAACACTGAAGCTTTCTTT.

This clonotype was counted only a few times. V gene TRBV4-2 combines with J gene TRBJ2-3, with a possible D match to TRBD2 (6 bases). The CDR3 contains 14 residues. Germline V gene data show CDR1 as LGHNA and CDR2 as YNFKEQ. The ends were cut back, 4 bases at V and 6 bases at J, with 14 bases in the middle. CDR3 bases: TGTGCCAGCAGCCTGAACGCCCGGGGGGATACGCAGTATTTT. Translated, it gives CASSLNARGDTQYF.

A few counts support this clonotype. J is TRBJ2-2 and V is TRBV7-2; no clear D. The germline gives CDR1 SGHTA, CDR2 FQGNSA. V was clipped by 1 base and J by 9 bases, with 12 bases between them. The CDR3 has 14 amino acids. This chain's CDR3 is CASSLEGPPRELFF. As DNA, the CDR3 is TGTGCCAGCAGCTTAGAAGGGCCCCCGAGGGAGCTGTTTTTT. The entire variable domain, with the rest obtained from reference TRBV7-2 and TRBJ2-2, is as follows: GAGVSQSPSNKVTEKGKDVELRCDPISGHTALYWYRQSLGQGLEFLIYFQGNSAPDKSGLPSDRFSAERTGGSVSTLTIQRTQQEDSAVYLCASSLEGPPRELFFGEGSRLTVL.

The V call is TRBV5-1, the J call TRBJ2-4; TRBD1 matches at 10 bases. Germline CDR1 and CDR2: SGHRS and YFSETQ. The CDR3 has 18 amino acids. Unmatched junction bases numbered 16, after V lost 4 bases and J lost 6 bases. CDR3 nucleotide sequence: TGCGCCAGCAGCGTGGACAGGGGGGGGCAACAAGCAGGAAACATTCAGTACTTC. Amino acids: CASSVDRGGQQAGNIQYF.

This clonotype was seen more than once but under ten times. The chain carries TRBV5-1 and TRBJ1-2; possible D gene TRBD1, 5 bases. This CDR3 is 14 amino acids long. V dropped 0 bases and J dropped 6 bases, with 12 bases sitting between them. In germline, CDR1 is SGHRS, CDR2 YFSETQ. The CDR3 sequence: CASSLVGGDHGYTF. The CDR3 DNA reads TGCGCCAGCAGCTTGGTTGGAGGGGATCATGGCTACACCTTC.

The chain recombines TRBV5-6 with TRBJ1-6; D might be TRBD1 (5 bases). V was cut by 7 bases and J by 8 bases, with 13 bases left in between. The CDR3 extends over 13 amino acids. Germline lookup yields CDR1 SGHDT and CDR2 YYEEEE. The DNA of the CDR3 is TGTGCCAGCCACTCCGGGGCCGATTCACCCCTCCACTTT. It translates to CASHSGADSPLHF.

This clonotype was observed at least ten times. The V and J genes are TRBV7-2 and TRBJ2-1; D unclear. The length of the CDR3 is 14 residues. The germline CDR1 and CDR2 sequences are SGHTA and FQGNSA. The ends were cut back, 3 bases at V and 0 bases at J, with 6 bases in the middle. The CDR3, as DNA: TGTGCCAGCAGCTTGGGCTTCTCCTACAATGAGCAGTTCTTC. Translation: CASSLGFSYNEQFF.

This clonotype was counted a few times. The V and J genes are TRBV7-9 and TRBJ1-2; TRBD1 aligns across 7 bases. The V and J ends lost 10 bases and 4 bases, in that order; junction bases with no gene match: 12. The CDR3 extends over 14 amino acids. CDR1 is SEHNR, CDR2 FQNEAQ, per germline (reference sequence). This CDR3 is CATESGQRIYGYTF. Written as DNA, the CDR3 is TGTGCCACCGAGTCGGGACAGCGCATCTATGGCTACACCTTC. Combining the CDR3 with reference TRBV7-9 and TRBJ1-2 gives the whole variable domain DTGVSQNPRHKITKRGQNVTFRCDPISEHNRLYWYRQTLGQGPEFLTYFQNEAQLEKSRLLSDRFSAERPKGSFSTLEIQRTEQGDSAMYLCATESGQRIYGYTFGSGTRLTVV.